This T cell receptor beta chain comes out of a study of T cell changes during pregnancy in multiple sclerosis. The CDR3 runs to 15 residues. The V end was cut by 1 base, the J end by 5 bases, with 11 bases between. Germline lookup yields CDR1 SEHNR and CDR2 FQNEAQ (reference sequence). Sequencing used immunoSEQ multiplex PCR; TCRdb keeps in-frame clones, though not all of them. Among fewer than 90,000 clones, just under 95% were seen once, and the ten largest hold 1.2% to 1.5%. The chain has TRBV7-9 and TRBJ1-4, with D perhaps TRBD1 (5 bases). This clonotype originated in a female donor in good health, enrolled as a control in a pregnancy study. Sequenced material: peripheral blood, taken in the third trimester of pregnancy. The CDR3 loop reads CASSLGGSPNEKLFF. The CDR3 bases are TGTGCCAGCAGCTTAGGGGGCAGCCCAAATGAAAAACTGTTTTTT. Full variable domain (remainder filled in from reference TRBV7-9 and TRBJ1-4): DTGVSQNPRHKITKRGQNVTFRCDPISEHNRLYWYRQTLGQGPEFLTYFQNEAQLEKSRLLSDRFSAERPKGSFSTLEIQRTEQGDSAMYLCASSLGGSPNEKLFFGSGTQLSVL.